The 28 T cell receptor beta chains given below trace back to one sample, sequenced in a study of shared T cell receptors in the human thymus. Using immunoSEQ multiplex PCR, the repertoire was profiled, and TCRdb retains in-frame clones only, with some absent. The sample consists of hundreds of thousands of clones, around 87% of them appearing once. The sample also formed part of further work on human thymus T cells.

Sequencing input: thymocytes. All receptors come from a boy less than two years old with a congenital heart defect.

Written as DNA, the CDR3 is TGTGCCAGCAGCGTACGCCGCTTTGTCGTCTACGTCTCCTACAATGAGCAGTTCTTC. It is translated as CASSVRRFVVYVSYNEQFF. The chain recombines TRBV9 with TRBJ2-1; no reliable D call. In germline, CDR1 is SGDLS, CDR2 YYNGEE. The V and J ends lost 1 base and 0 bases respectively, with 20 bases between them. This CDR3 is built from 19 residues.

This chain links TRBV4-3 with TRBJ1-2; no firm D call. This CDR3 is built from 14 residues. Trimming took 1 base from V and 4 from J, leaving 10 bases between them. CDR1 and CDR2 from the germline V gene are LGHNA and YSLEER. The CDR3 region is CASSQGQQAYGYTF. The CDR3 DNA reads TGCGCCAGCAGCCAAGGGCAGCAGGCCTATGGCTACACCTTC.

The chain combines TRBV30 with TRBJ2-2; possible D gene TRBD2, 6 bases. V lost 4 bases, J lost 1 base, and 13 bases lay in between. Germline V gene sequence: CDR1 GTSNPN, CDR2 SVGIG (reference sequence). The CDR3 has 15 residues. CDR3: CAWNYSGMNTGELFF. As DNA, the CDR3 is TGTGCCTGGAATTATAGCGGAATGAACACCGGGGAGCTGTTTTTT.

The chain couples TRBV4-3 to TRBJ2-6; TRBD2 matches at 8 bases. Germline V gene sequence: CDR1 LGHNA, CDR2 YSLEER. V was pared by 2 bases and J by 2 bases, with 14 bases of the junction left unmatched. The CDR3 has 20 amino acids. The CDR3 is CASSQKAPGAGGTGANVLTF. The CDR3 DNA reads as TGCGCCAGCAGCCAAAAAGCCCCCGGGGCGGGAGGTACTGGGGCCAACGTCCTGACTTTC.

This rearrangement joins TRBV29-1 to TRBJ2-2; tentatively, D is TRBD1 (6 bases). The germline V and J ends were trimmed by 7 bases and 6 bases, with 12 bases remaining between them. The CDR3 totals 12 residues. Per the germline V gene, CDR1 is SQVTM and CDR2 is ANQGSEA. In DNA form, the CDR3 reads TGCAGCGCCCCAGGGGACCCCGGGGAGCTGTTTTTT. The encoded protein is CSAPGDPGELFF.

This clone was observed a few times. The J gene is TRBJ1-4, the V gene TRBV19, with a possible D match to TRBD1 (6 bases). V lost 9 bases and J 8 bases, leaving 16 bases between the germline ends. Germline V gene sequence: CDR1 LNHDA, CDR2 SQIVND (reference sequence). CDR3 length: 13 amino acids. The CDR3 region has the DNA TGTGCCAGCAGGGGCGCTGGCATAGAAAAACTGTTTTTT. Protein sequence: CASRGAGIEKLFF.

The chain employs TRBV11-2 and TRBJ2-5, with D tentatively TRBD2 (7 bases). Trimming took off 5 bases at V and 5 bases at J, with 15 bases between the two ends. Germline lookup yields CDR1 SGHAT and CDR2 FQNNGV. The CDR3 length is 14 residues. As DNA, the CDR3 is TGTGCCAGCAGCACCTTGCGGGGGCGGGAGACCCAGTACTTC. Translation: CASSTLRGRETQYF.

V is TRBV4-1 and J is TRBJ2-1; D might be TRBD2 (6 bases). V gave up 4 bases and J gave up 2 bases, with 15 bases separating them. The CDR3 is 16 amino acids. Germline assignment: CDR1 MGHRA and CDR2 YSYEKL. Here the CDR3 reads CASSLPEGTPYNEQFF. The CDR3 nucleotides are TGCGCCAGCAGCCTGCCTGAGGGGACTCCCTACAATGAGCAGTTCTTC.

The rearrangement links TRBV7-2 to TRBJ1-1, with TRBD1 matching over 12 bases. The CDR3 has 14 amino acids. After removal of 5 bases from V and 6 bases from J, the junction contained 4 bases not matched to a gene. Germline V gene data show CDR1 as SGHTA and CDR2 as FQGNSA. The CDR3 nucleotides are TGTGCCAGCAGCGGGAGGGACAGGGGGCCTGAAGCTTTCTTT. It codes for CASSGRDRGPEAFF.

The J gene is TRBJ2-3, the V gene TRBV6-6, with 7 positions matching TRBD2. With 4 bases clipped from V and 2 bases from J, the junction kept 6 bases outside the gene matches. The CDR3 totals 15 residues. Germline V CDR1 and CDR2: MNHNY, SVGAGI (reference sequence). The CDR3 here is CASSSRRETTDTQYF. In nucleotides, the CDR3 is TGTGCCAGCAGTTCAAGGCGGGAGACCACAGATACGCAGTATTTT.

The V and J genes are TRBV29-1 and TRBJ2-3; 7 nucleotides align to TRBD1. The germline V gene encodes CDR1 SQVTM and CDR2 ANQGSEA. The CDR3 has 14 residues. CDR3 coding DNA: TGCATTACCTCGACAGGGCCTAGCACAGATACGCAGTATTTT. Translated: CITSTGPSTDTQYF.

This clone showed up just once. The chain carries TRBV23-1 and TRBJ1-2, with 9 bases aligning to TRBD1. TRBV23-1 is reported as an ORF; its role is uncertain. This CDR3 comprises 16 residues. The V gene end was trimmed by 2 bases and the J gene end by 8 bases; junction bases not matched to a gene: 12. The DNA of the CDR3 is TGCGCCAGCAGTCAAGCCCGGGACAGGGCACCAAAGGGCTACACCTTC. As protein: CASSQARDRAPKGYTF.

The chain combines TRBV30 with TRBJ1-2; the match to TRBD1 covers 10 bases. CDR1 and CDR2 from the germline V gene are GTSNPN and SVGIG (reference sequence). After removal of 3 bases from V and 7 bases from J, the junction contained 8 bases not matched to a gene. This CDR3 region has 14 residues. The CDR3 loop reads CAWRDGDRGRGYTF. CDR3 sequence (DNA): TGTGCCTGGAGGGATGGGGACAGGGGCCGTGGCTACACCTTC. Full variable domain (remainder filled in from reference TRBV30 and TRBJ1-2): SQTIHQWPATLVQPVGSPLSLECTVEGTSNPNLYWYRQAAGRGLQLLFYSVGIGQISSEVPQNLSASRPQDRQFILSSKKLLLSDSGFYLCAWRDGDRGRGYTFGSGTRLTVV.

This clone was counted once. DNA for the CDR3: TGTGCCAGCAGTGGACCGGGGACAGCCGTTCTTAAGAACATTCAGTACTTC. Protein: CASSGPGTAVLKNIQYF. J is TRBJ2-4 and V is TRBV6-1; 7 bases are a match to TRBD1. After removal of 4 bases from V and 7 bases from J, the junction contained 16 bases not matched to a gene. CDR1 is MNHNS, CDR2 SASEGT, per germline. CDR3 size: 17 residues.

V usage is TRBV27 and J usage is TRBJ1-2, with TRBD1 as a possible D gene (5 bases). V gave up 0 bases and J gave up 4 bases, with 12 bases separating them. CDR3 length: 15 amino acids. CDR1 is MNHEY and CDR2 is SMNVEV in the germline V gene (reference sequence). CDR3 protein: CASSLSGRGGYGYTF. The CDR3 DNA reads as TGTGCCAGCAGTTTATCGGGGCGGGGGGGCTATGGCTACACCTTC.

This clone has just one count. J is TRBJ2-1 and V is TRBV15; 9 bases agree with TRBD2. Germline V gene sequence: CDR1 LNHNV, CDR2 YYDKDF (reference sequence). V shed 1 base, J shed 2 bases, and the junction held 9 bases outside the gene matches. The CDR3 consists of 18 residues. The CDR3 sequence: CATSRGAQLAGPYNEQFF. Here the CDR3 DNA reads TGTGCCACCAGCAGAGGCGCCCAACTAGCGGGCCCCTACAATGAGCAGTTCTTC. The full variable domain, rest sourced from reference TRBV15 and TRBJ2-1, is DAMVIQNPRYQVTQFGKPVTLSCSQTLNHNVMYWYQQKSSQAPKLLFHYYDKDFNNEADTPDNFQSRRPNTSFCFLDIRSPGLGDTAMYLCATSRGAQLAGPYNEQFFGPGTRLTVL.

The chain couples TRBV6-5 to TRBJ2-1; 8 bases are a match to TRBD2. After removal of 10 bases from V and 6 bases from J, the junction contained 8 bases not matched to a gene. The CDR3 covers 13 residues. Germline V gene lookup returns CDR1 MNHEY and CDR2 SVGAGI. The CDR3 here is CATSSTSGNEQFF. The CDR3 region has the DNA TGTGCCACCTCATCAACTAGCGGCAATGAGCAGTTCTTC.

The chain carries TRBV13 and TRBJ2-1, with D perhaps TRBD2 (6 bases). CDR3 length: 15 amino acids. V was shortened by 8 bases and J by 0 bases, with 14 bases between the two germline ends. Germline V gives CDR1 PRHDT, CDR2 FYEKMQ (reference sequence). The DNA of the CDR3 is TGTGCCAGCGACAGCGGGTCCAGCTCCTACAATGAGCAGTTCTTC. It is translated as CASDSGSSSYNEQFF.

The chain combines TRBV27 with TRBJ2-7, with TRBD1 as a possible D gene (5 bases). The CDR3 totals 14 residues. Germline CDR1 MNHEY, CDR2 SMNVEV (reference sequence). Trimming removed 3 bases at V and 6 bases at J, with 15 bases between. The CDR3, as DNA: TGTGCCAGCAGTTTCAGGGTACCCTCTACCGAGCAGTACTTC. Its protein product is CASSFRVPSTEQYF.

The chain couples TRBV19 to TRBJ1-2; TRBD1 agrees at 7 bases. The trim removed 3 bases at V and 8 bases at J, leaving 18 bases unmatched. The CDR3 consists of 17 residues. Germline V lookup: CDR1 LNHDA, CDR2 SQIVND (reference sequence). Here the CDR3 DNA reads TGTGCCAGTAGTATGGGAACTCGGACAGGATTGACCTCCGGCTACACCTTC. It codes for CASSMGTRTGLTSGYTF. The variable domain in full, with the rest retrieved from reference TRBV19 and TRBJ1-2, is DGGITQSPKYLFRKEGQNVTLSCEQNLNHDAMYWYRQDPGQGLRLIYYSQIVNDFQKGDIAEGYSVSREKKESFPLTVTSAQKNPTAFYLCASSMGTRTGLTSGYTFGSGTRLTVV.

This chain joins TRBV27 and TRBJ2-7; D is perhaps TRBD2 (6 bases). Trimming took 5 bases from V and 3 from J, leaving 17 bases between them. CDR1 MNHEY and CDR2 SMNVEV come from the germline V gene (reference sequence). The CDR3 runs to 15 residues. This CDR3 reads CASSSTSSTCYEQYF. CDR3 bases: TGTGCCAGCAGTAGTACTAGCTCAACTTGCTACGAGCAGTACTTC.

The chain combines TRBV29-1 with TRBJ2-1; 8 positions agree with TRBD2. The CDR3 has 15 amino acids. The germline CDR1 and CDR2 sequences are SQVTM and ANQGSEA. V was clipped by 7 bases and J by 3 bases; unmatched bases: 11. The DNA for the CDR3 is TGCAGCGGAAAGCCCTGGGGACTAGACTACAATGAGCAGTTCTTC. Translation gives CSGKPWGLDYNEQFF.

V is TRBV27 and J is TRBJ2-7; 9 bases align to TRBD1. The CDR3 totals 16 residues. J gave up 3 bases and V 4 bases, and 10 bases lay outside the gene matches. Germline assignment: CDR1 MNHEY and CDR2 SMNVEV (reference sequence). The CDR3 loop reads CASSSLDRGHCYEQYF. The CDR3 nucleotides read TGTGCCAGCAGTTCTTTGGACAGGGGCCATTGCTACGAGCAGTACTTC.

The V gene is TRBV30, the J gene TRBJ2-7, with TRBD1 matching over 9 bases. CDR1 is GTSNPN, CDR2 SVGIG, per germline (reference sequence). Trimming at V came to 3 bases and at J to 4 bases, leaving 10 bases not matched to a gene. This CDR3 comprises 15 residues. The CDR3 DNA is TGTGCCTGGAGCCCACCCCGACAGGGGGAGTACGAGCAGTACTTC. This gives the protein CAWSPPRQGEYEQYF.

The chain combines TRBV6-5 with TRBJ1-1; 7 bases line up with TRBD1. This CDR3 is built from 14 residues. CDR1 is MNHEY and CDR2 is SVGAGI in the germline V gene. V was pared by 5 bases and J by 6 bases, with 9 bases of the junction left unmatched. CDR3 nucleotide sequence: TGTGCCAGCAGTACAACAGGGGCCAGACCTGAAGCTTTCTTT. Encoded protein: CASSTTGARPEAFF.

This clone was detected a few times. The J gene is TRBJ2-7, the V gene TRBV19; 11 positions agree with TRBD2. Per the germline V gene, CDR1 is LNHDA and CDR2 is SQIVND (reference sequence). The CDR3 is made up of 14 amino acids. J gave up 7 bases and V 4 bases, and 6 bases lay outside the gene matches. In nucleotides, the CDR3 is TGTGCCAGTAGTAAACTAGCGGGAGCGGATGAGCAGTACTTC. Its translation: CASSKLAGADEQYF.

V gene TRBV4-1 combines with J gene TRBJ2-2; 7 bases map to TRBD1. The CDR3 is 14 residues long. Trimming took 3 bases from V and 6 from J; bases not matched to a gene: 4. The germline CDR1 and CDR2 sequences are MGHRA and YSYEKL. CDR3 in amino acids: CASSQVTGSGELFF. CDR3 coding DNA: TGCGCCAGCAGCCAGGTGACAGGGTCCGGGGAGCTGTTTTTT.

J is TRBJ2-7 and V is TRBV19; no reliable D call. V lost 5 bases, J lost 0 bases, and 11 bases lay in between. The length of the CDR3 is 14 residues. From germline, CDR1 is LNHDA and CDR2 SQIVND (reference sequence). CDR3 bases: TGTGCCAGTAGTCCGTCCGGCGGCTCCTACGAGCAGTACTTC. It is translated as CASSPSGGSYEQYF.